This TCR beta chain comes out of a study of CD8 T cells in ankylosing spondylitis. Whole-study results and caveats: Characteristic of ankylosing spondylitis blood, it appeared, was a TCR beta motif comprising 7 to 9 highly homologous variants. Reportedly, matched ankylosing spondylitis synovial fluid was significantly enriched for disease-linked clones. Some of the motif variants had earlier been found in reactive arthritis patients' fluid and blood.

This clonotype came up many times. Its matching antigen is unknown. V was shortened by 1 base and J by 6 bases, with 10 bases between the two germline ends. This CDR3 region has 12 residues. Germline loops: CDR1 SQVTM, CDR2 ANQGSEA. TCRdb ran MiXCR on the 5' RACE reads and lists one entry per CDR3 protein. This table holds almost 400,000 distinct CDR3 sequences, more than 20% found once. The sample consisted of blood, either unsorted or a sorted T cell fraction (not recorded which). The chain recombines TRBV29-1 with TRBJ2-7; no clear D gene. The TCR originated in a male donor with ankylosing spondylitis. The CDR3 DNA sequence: TGCAGCGTTGAAGTTGAGGTTTCCGAGCAGTACTTC. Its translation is CSVEVEVSEQYF.